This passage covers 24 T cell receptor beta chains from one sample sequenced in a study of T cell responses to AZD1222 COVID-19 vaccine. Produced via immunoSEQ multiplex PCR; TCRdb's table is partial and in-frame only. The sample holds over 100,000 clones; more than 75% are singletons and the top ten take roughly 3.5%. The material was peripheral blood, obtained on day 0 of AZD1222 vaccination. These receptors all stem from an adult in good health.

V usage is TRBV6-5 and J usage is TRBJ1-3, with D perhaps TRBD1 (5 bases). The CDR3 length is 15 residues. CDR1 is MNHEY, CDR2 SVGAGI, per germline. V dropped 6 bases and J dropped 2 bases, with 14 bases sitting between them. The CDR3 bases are TGTGCCAGCAGCTCCGTTGGGGGAACTGGAAACACCATATATTTT. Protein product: CASSSVGGTGNTIYF.

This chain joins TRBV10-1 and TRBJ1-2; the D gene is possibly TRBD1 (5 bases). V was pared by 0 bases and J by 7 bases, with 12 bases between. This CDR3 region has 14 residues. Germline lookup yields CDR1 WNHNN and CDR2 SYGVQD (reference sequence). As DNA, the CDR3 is TGCGCCAGCAGTGAGTCTCGGGGGGGTTCTGGCTACACCTTC. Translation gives CASSESRGGSGYTF.

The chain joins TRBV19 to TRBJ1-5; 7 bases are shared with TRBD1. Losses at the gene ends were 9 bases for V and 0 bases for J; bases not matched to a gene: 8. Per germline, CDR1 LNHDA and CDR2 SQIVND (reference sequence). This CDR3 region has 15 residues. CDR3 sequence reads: CASTQGVGSNQPQHF. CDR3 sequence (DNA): TGTGCCAGCACGCAGGGGGTTGGTAGCAATCAGCCCCAGCATTTT.

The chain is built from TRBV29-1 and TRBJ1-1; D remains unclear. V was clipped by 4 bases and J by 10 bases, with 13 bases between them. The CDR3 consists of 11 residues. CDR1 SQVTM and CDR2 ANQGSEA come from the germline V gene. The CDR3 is CSVVPGGTAFF. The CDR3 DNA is TGCAGCGTTGTTCCGGGAGGAACAGCTTTCTTT.

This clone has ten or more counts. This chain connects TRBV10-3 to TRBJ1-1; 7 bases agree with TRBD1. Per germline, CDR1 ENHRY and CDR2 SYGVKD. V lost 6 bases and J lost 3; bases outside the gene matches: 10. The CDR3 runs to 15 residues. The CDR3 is CAISITGAVDTEAFF. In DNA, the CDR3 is TGTGCCATCAGCATAACAGGGGCGGTGGACACTGAAGCTTTCTTT.

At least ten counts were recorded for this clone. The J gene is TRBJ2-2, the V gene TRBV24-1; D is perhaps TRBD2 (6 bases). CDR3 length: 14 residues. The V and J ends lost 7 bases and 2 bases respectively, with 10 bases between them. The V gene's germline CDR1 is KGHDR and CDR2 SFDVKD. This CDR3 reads CATSGTANTGELFF. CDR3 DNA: TGTGCCACCAGCGGGACTGCAAACACCGGGGAGCTGTTTTTT.

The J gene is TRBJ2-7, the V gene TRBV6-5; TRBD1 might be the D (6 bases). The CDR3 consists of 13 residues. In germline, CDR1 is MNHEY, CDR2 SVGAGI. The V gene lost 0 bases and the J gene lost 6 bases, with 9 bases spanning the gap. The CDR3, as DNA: TGTGCCAGCAGTTACTCTGGGGGCTCCGAGCAGTACTTC. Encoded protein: CASSYSGGSEQYF.

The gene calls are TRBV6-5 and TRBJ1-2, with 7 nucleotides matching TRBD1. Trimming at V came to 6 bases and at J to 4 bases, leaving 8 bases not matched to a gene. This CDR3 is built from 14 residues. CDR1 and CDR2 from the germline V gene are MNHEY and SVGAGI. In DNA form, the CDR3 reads TGTGCCAGCAGCCTGGGACAGACTTCCTATGGCTACACCTTC. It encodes CASSLGQTSYGYTF.

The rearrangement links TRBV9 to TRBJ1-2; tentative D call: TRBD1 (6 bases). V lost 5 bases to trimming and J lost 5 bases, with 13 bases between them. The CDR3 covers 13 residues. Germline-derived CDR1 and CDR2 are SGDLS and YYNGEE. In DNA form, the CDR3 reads TGTGCCAGCAGTAAGGACAGTAAATATGGCTACACCTTC. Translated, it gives CASSKDSKYGYTF.

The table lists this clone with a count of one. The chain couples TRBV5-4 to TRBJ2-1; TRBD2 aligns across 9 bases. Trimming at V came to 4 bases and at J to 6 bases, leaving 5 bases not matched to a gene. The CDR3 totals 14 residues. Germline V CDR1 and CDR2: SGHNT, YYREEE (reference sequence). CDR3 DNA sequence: TGTGCCAGCAGCCACGCGGGGGGGTCCAATGAGCAGTTCTTC. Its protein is CASSHAGGSNEQFF.

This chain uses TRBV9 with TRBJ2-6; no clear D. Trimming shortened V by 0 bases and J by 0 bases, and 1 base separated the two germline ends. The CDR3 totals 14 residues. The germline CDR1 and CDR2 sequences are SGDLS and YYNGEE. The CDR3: CASSVVSGANVLTF. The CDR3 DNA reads TGTGCCAGCAGCGTAGTCTCTGGGGCCAACGTCCTGACTTTC.

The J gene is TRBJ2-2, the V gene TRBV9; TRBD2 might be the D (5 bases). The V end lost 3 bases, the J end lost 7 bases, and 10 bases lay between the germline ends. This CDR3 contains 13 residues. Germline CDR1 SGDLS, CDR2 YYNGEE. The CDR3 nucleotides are TGTGCCAGCAGCGAGTCTAGCCACGGGGAGCTGTTTTTT. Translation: CASSESSHGELFF.

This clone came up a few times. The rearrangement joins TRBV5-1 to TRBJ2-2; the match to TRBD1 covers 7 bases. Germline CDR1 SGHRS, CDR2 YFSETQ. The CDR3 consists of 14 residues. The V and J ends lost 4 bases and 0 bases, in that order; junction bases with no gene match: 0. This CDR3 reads CASSTGANTGELFF. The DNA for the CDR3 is TGCGCCAGCAGCACAGGGGCGAACACCGGGGAGCTGTTTTTT.

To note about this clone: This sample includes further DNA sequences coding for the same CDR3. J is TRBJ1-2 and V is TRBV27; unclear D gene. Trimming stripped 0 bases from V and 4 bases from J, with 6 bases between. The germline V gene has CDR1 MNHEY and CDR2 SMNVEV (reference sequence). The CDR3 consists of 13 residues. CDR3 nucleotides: TGTGCCAGCAGTTTATCCGGGCTCTATGGCTACACCTTC. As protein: CASSLSGLYGYTF.

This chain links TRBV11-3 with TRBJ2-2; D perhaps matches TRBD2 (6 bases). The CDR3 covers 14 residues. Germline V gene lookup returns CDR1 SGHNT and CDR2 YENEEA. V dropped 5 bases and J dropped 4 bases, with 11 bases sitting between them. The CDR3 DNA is TGTGCCAGCAGCCCTCGGAGGGGCACCGGGGAGCTGTTTTTT. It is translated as CASSPRRGTGELFF.

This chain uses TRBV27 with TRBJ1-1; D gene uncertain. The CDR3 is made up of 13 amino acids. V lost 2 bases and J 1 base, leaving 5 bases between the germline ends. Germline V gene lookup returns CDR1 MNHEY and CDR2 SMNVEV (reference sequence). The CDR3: CASSLIGNTEAFF. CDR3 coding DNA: TGTGCCAGCAGTTTAATCGGGAACACTGAAGCTTTCTTT.

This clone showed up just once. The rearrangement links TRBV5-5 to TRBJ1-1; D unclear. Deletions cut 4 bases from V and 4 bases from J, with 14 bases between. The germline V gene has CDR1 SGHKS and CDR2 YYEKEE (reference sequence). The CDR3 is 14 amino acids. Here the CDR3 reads CASSLDLRPTEAFF. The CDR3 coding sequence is TGTGCCAGCAGCCTGGACCTACGGCCCACTGAAGCTTTCTTT.

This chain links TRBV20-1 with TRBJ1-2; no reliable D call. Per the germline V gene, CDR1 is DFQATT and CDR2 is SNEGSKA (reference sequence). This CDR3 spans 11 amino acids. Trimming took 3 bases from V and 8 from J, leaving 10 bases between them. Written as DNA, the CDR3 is TGCAGTGCTAGGGAGAGGAGAGGCTACACCTTC. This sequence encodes CSARERRGYTF.

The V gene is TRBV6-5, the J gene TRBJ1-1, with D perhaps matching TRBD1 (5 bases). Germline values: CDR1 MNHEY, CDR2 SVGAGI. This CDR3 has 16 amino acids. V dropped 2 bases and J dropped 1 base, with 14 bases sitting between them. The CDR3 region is CASSYTQTASNTEAFF. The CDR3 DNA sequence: TGTGCCAGCAGTTACACCCAGACAGCGTCGAACACTGAAGCTTTCTTT.

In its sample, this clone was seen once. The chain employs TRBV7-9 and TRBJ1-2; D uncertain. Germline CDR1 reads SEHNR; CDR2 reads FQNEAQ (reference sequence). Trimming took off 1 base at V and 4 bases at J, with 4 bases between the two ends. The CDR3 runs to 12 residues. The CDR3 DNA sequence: TGTGCCAGCAGCTTAGACAGCTATGGCTACACCTTC. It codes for CASSLDSYGYTF.

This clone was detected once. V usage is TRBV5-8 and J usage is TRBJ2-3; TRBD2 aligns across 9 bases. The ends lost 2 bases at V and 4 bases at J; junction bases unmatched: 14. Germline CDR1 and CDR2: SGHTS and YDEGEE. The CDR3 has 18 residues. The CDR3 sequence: CASSFPAGGQMGADTQYF. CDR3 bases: TGTGCCAGCAGCTTCCCAGCGGGGGGTCAAATGGGCGCAGATACGCAGTATTTT.

Here the CDR3 DNA reads TGTGCCAGCAGTTTCCTGACGAGAGGGGTAGCTTTCTTT. It is translated as CASSFLTRGVAFF. The rearrangement uses TRBV27 and TRBJ1-1; tentative D call: TRBD1 (5 bases). The CDR3 is 13 amino acids. CDR1 and CDR2 (germline): MNHEY, SMNVEV (reference sequence). V was pared by 3 bases and J by 10 bases, with 15 bases between.

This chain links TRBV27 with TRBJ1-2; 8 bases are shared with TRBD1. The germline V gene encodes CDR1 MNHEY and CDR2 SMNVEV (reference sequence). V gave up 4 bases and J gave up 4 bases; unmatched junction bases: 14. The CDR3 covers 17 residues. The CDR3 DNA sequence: TGTGCCAGCAGTTCTAGGACAGGGCCCAACTATGGCTATGGCTACACCTTC. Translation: CASSSRTGPNYGYGYTF.

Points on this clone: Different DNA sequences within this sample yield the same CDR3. As DNA, the CDR3 is TGTGCCAGCAGCTCAGAGGGGACAGGGGTCTCCTACGAGCAGTACTTC. As protein: CASSSEGTGVSYEQYF. The V call is TRBV5-5, the J call TRBJ2-7, with 10 positions matching TRBD1. V shed 3 bases, J shed 0 bases, and the junction held 6 bases outside the gene matches. The CDR3 is 16 amino acids. CDR1 and CDR2 (germline): SGHKS, YYEKEE (reference sequence).